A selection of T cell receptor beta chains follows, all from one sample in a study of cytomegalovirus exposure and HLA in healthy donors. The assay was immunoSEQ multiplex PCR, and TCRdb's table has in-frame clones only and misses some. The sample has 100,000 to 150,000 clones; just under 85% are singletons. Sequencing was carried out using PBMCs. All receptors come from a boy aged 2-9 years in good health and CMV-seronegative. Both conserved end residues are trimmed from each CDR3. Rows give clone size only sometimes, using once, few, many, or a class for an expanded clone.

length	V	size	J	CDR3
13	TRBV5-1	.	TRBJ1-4	ARHVGGPPNEKLF
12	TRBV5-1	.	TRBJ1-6	ASSLEGWGSPLH
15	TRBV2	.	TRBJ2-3	ASRLPGLAGVGYTQY
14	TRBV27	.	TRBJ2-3	ASRYGLAGITDTQY
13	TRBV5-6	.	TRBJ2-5	ASSLGLAGGETQY
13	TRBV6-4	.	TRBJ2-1	ASSVSQGSLNEQF
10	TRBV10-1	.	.	ASRTGGYEQY
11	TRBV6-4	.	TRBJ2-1	ASSEAAYNEQF
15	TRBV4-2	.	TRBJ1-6	ASSQDPRRPIHSPLH
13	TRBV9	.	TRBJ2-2	ASSPQREWTGELF
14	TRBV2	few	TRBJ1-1	ASRLKRQGLKTEAF
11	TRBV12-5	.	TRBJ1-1	ASVRQGSTEAF
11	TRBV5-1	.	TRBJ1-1	ASSLGQGSEAF
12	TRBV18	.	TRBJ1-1	ASSPGKGYTEAF
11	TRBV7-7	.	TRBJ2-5	ASSLKLEETQY
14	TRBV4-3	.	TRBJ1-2	ASSQEWTAGVYGYT
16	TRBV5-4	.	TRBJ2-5	ASSLYPAGTREEETQY
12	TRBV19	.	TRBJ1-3	ASSGALSGNTIY
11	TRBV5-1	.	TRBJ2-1	ASGSGVYNEQF
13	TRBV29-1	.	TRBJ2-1	SPRLAESSYNEQF
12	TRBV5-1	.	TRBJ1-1	ASSHTGHDTEAF
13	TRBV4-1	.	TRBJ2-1	ASTKGGVPGNEQF
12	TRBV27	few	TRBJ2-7	ASGFGQGFYEQY
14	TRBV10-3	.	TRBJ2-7	AISENRDRAAYEQY
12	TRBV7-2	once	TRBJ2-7	ASSFPGISYEQY
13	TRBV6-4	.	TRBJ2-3	ASSDGTGTTDTQY
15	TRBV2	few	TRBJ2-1	ASSGGLAGGDFNEQF
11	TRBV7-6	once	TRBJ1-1	ASSLSLRTEAF
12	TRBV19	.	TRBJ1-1	ASSSTTMNTEAF
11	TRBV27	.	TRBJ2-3	ASSPFGPNTQY
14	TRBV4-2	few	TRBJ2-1	ASSQGLAGDYNEQF
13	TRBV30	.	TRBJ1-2	AWSVPRIPNYGYT
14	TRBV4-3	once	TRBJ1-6	ASSQVQGTSNSPLH
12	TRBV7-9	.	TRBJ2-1	ASSSIQGGDEQF
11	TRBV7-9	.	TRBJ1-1	SSSSAGGTEAF
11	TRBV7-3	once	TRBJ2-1	ASSWTTYNEQF
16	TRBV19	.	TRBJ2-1	ASNAYPGLAGRYNEQF
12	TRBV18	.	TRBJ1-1	ASSPETGGSEAF
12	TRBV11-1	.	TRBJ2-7	ASSSGGLPYEQY
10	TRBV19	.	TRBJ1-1	ASSIGGDEAF
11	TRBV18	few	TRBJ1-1	ASSPGGSGEAF
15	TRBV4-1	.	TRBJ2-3	ASSPGHQEGNTDTQY
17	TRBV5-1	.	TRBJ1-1	ASSLPVGKDRGYYTEAF
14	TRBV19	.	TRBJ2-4	ASSITQGGDKNIQY
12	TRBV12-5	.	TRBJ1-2	ASGLPTAYYGYT
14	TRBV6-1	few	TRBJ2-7	ASSDHDGGGPNEQY
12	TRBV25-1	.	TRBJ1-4	ASSIWDRNEKLF
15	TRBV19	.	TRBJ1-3	ASSIGTETLSGNTIY
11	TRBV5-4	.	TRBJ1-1	ASSSPMNTEAF